The entry below describes one T cell receptor beta chain. Its target is unknown. Noted time point: week 3, after first cycle of checkpoint inhibitor. Blood was drawn before treatment and at week 3 after checkpoint blockade. The data derive from a study of blood T cell dynamics during melanoma immunotherapy. Across the study: Standard first-line treatment here was pembrolizumab or nivolumab plus ipilimumab in metastatic melanoma. Study-wide findings and caveats: Cell-free DNA CDR3 sequences most resembled the immune-effector CD8+ subset, which was also most clonal.

Here immunoSEQ multiplex PCR was the method, and the copy in TCRdb shows in-frame clones only, minus some. The sample yields about 16,000 clones, about 95% seen once. The V end lost 6 bases, the J end lost 8 bases, and 10 bases lay between the germline ends. Germline lookup yields CDR1 MNHEY and CDR2 SMNVEV (reference sequence). The CDR3 loop spans 11 amino acids. Sequencing was performed on effector memory CD8+ T cells from blood, taken from a patient treated with checkpoint blockade. The J gene is TRBJ1-2, the V gene TRBV27; D is ambiguous. This receptor was identified in a human donor with melanoma. CDR3 bases: TGTGCCAGCAGGGGGATTGTAGGCTACACCTTC. Residues: CASRGIVGYTF.